This TCR beta chain derives from a study of cytotoxic CD8 clonotypes in ibrutinib-treated CLL. Study-wide context: Following treatment for a median about 12 months, range 6 to 36, response samples were then taken.

The study, taken as a whole, reports: Ibrutinib response saw clonality rise, and progression saw it return toward baseline.

Worth noting for this clone: Its antigen remains unidentified.

This CDR3 region has 17 residues. Germline V gives CDR1 MNHNS, CDR2 SASEGT. V trimming: 4 bases; J trimming: 5 bases; junction bases outside the gene matches: 13. Sequencing was designed to attain a depth spanning 1 in 200,000 to 1 in 1 million T cells. Method: immunoSEQ multiplex PCR; TCRdb's copy keeps in-frame clones and lacks some. Of tens of thousands of clones detected, approximately 45% appear once; the ten largest clones hold about 20%. Material: PBMCs, obtained before ibrutinib treatment. The TCR sequence derives from a human donor with chronic lymphocytic leukemia. The V gene is TRBV6-1, the J gene TRBJ2-5; 10 nucleotides align to TRBD1. In nucleotides, the CDR3 is TGTGCCAGCAGTGGAGGCCCGGGACAGGGGACGGAGGAGACCCAGTACTTC. Translating it yields CASSGGPGQGTEETQYF.